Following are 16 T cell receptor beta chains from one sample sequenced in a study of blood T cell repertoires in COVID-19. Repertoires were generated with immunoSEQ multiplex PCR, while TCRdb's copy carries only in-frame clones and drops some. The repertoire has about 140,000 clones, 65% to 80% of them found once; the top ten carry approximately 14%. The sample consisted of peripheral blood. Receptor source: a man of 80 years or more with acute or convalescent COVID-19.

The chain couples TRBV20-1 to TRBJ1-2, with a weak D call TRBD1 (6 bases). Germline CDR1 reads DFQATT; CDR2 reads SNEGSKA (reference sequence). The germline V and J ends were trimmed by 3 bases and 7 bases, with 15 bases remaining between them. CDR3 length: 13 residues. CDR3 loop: CSASGGGAGGYTF. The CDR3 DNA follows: TGCAGTGCTAGTGGAGGGGGGGCAGGTGGCTACACCTTC.

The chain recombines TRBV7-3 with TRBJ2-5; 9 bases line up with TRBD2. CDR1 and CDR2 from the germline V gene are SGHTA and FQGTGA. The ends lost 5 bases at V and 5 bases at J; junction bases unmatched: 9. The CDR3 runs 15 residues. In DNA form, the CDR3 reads TGTGCCAGCAGCCCCGTGGCGGGGGGGCAGGAGACCCAGTACTTC. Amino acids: CASSPVAGGQETQYF.

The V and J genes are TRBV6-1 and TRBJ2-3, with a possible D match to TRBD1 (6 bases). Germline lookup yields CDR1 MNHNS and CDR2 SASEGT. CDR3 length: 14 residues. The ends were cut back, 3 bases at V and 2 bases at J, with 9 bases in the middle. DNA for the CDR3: TGTGCCAGCAGTGAGGACAGTTACACAGATACGCAGTATTTT. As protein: CASSEDSYTDTQYF.

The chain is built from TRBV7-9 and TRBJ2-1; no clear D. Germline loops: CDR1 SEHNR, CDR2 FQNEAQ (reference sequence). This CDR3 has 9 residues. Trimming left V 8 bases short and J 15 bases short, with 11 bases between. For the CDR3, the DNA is TGTGCCAGCTCGGCAGGTCCGTTCTTC. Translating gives CASSAGPFF.

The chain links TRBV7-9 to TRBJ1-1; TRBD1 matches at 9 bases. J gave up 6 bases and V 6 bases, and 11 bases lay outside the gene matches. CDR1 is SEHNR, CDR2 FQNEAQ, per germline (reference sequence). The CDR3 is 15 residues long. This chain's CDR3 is CASSPRTGGRSEAFF. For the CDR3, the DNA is TGTGCCAGCAGTCCCAGAACAGGGGGCAGATCTGAAGCTTTCTTT.

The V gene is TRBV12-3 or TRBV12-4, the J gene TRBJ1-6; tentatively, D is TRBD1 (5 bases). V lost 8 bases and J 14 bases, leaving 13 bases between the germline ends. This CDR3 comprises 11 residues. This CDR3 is CASRGEWTLHF. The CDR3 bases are TGTGCCAGCCGGGGGGAGTGGACCCTCCACTTT.

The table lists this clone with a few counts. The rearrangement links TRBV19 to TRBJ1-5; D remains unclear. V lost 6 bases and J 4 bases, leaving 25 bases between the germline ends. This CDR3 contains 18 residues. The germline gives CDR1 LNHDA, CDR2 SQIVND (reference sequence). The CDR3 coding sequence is TGTGCCAGTAGGATTTATGCAGGAGGAAGTAGTCTTAATCAGCCCCAGCATTTT. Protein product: CASRIYAGGSSLNQPQHF.

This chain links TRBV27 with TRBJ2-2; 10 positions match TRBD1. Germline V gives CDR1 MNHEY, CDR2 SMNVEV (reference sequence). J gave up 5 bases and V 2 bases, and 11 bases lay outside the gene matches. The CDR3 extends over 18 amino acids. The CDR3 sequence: CASSLRSPGQGTTGELFF. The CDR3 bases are TGTGCCAGCAGTTTACGGTCCCCGGGACAGGGGACTACCGGGGAGCTGTTTTTT.

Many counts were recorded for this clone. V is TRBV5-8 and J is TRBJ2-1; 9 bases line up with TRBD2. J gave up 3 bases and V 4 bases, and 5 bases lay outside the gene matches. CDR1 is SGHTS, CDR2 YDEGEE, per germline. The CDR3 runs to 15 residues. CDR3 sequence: CASSRSSGVYNEQFF. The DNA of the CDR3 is TGTGCCAGCAGCCGGTCTAGCGGGGTCTACAATGAGCAGTTCTTC.

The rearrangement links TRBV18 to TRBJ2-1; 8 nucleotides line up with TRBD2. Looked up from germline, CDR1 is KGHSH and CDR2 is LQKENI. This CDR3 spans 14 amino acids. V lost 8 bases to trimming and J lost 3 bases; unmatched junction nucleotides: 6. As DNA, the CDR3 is TGTGCCAGCCTCCGGGAGGGGGACTACAATGAGCAGTTCTTC. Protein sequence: CASLREGDYNEQFF.

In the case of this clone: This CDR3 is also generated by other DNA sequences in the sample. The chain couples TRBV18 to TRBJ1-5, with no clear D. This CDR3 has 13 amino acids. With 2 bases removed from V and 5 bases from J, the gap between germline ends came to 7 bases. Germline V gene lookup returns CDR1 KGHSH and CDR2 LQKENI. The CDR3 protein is CASSPGRDQPQHF. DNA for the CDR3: TGTGCCAGCTCACCAGGGCGGGATCAGCCCCAGCATTTT.

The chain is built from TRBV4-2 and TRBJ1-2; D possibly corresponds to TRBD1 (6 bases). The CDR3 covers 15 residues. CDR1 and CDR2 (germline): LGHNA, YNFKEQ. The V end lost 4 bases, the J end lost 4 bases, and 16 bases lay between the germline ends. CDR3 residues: CASSRGHRDPYGYTF. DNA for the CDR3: TGTGCCAGCAGCCGGGGGCACAGGGACCCCTATGGCTACACCTTC.

The CDR3 nucleotides are TGTGCCACCAGCAGAGATATGGGGGGGGTTAGCTATGGCTACACCTTC. Its translation is CATSRDMGGVSYGYTF. This chain uses TRBV15 with TRBJ1-2; tentative D call: TRBD1 (5 bases). Trimming shortened V by 0 bases and J by 4 bases, and 15 bases separated the two germline ends. This CDR3 has 16 amino acids. Germline V lookup: CDR1 LNHNV, CDR2 YYDKDF (reference sequence).

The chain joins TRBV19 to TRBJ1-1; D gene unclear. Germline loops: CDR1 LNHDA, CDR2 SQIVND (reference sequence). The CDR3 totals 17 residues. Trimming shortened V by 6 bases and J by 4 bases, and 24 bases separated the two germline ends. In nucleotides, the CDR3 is TGTGCCAGTAGCGTAACCGAGAGGGCCCCTATGGGCACTGAAGCTTTCTTT. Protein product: CASSVTERAPMGTEAFF.

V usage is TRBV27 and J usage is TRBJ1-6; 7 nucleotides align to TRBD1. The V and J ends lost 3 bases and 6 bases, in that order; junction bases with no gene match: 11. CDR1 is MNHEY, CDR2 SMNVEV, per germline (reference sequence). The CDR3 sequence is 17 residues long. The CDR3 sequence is CASSLRNRGEGNSPLHF. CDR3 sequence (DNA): TGTGCCAGCAGTTTGCGGAACAGGGGTGAAGGTAATTCACCCCTCCACTTT.

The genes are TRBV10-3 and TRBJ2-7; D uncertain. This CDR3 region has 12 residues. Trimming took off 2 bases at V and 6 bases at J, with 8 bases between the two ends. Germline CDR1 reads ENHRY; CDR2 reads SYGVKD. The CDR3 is CAISELTTEQYF. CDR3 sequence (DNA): TGTGCCATCAGTGAGCTTACTACCGAGCAGTACTTC.